This section outlines one TCR beta chain sequence together with its context. In the study's own analysis: Amplification of reference gene primers was used by the study to estimate nucleated cell counts. Using immunoSEQ multiplex PCR, the repertoire was profiled, and TCRdb retains in-frame clones only, with some absent. Clone size and V and J calls were adopted from that table, with D and trimming inferred from the DNA. Here the sample spans approximately 140,000 clones, about 85% being singletons. The data belong to a study of blood T cell repertoires in COVID-19. Across the study: There were acute and convalescent COVID-19 samples, and they came from the United States, Italy and Spain. T cells, B-cell-depleted T cells, or PBMCs provided the cDNA or gDNA that served as material.

The CDR3 is 16 residues long. V shed 9 bases and J 2 bases; nucleotides not matched to a gene: 13. In germline, CDR1 is LNHDA, CDR2 SQIVND (reference sequence). What was sequenced was peripheral blood. V gene TRBV19 combines with J gene TRBJ1-3; 7 bases align to TRBD1. The receptor was isolated from a human donor in a cohort sampled during active COVID-19. CDR3 nucleotide sequence: TGTGCCAGCGCCCCGGACAGGCCCTACCCTGGAAACACCATATATTTT. This gives the protein CASAPDRPYPGNTIYF.